Here is one T cell receptor beta chain with its context. The antigen is undetermined. This sample was taken from a study of T cells after yellow fever vaccination. Germline CDR1 reads SGHTA; CDR2 reads FQGNSA. V lost 1 base and J lost 3; bases outside the gene matches: 3. This CDR3 is built from 14 residues. Study-level findings and limits: The study re-detected most primary-vaccination clones after the booster (approximately 96% CD4, approximately 88% CD8). Compared with primary, the secondary response was weaker and peaked at day 5, not 15. From the bulk population, abundant clonotypes could contaminate and appear within FACS-sorted repertoires.

Template switching with 5'RACE generated the TCR cDNA and added a universal primer site and UMIs. One entry per CDR3 protein results from TCRdb running MiXCR on the 5' RACE reads. Seen here are around 340,000 distinct CDR3 sequences, 9.5% to 15% observed once, and the top ten hold more than 3%. The TCR sequence derives from a man younger than 35 who received the YFV17D yellow fever vaccine. V gene TRBV7-2 combines with J gene TRBJ2-7; 7 bases are a match to TRBD2. Material: CD4+ T cells sorted from PBMCs, obtained 15 days after the yellow fever booster vaccination. Written as DNA, the CDR3 is TGTGCCAGCAGCTTAGTTGGGGGGGGCTACGAGCAGTACGTC. Translated: CASSLVGGGYEQYV.